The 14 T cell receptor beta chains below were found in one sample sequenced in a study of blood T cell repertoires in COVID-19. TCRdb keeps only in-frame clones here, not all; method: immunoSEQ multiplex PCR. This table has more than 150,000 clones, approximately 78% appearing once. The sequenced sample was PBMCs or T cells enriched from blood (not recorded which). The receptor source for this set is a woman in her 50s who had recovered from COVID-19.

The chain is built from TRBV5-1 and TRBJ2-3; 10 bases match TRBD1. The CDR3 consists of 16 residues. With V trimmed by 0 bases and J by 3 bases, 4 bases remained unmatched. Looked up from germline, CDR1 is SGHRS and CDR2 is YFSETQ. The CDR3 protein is CASSLAGTGVTDTQYF. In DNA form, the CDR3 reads TGCGCCAGCAGCTTGGCCGGGACAGGGGTTACAGATACGCAGTATTTT.

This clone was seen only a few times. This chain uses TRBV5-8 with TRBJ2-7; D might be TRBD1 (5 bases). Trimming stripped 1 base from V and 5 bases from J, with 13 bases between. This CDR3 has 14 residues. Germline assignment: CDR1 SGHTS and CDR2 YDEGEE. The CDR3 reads CASSLRAGFHEQYF. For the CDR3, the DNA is TGTGCCAGCAGCTTGCGGGCAGGGTTCCACGAGCAGTACTTC.

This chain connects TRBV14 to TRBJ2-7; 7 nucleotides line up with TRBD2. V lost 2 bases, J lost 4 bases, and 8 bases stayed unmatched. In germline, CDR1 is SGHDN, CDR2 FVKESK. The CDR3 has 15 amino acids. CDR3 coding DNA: TGTGCCAGCAGCCAAATTGGGAGGGAGGGGTACGAGCAGTACTTC. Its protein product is CASSQIGREGYEQYF.

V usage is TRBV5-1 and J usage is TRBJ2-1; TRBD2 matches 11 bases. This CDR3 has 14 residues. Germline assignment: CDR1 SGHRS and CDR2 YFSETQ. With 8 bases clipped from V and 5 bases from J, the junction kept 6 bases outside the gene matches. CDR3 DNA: TGCGCCAGTACAACTAGCGGGAGTCACAATGAGCAGTTCTTC. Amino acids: CASTTSGSHNEQFF.

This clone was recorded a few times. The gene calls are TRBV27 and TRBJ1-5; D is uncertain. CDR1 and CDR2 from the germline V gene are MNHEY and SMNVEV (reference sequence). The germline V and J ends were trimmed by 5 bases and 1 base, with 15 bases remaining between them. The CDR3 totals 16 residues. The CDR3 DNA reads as TGTGCCAGCAGTAACCCCCTGAGGCGCAGCAATCAGCCCCAGCATTTT. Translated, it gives CASSNPLRRSNQPQHF.

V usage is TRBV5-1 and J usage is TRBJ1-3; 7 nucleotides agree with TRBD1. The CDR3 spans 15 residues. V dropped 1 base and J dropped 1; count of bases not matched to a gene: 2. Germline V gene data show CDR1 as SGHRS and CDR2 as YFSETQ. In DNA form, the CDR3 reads TGCGCCAGCAGCTTGAGGACAGGATCTGGAAACACCATATATTTT. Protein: CASSLRTGSGNTIYF.

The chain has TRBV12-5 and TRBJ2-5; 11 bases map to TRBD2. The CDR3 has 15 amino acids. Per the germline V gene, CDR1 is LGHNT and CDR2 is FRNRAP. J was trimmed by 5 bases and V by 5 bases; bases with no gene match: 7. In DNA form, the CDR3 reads TGTGCTAGTGGTCGGGGGACTAGCGGAGGGGAGACCCAGTACTTC. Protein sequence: CASGRGTSGGETQYF.

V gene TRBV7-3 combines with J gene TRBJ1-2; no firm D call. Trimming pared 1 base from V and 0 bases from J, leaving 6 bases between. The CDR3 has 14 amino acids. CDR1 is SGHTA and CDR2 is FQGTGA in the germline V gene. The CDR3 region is CASSLSATNYGYTF. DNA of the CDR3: TGTGCCAGCAGCTTAAGTGCTACTAACTATGGCTACACCTTC. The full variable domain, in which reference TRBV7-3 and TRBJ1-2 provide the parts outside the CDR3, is GAGVSQTPSNKVTEKGKYVELRCDPISGHTALYWYRQSLGQGPEFLIYFQGTGAADDSGLPNDRFFAVRPEGSVSTLKIQRTERGDSAVYLCASSLSATNYGYTFGSGTRLTVV.

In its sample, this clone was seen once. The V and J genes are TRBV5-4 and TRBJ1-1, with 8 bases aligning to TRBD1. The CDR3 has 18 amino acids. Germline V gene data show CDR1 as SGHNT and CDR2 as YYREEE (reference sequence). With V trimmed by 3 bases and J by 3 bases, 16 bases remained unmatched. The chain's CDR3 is CASSCDSSDRGGYTEAFF. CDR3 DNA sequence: TGTGCCAGCAGCTGCGACTCCTCCGACAGGGGAGGGTACACTGAAGCTTTCTTT. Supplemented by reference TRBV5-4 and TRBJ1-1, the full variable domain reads ETGVTQSPTHLIKTRGQQVTLRCSSQSGHNTVSWYQQALGQGPQFIFQYYREEENGRGNFPPRFSGLQFPNYSSELNVNALELDDSALYLCASSCDSSDRGGYTEAFFGQGTRLTVV.

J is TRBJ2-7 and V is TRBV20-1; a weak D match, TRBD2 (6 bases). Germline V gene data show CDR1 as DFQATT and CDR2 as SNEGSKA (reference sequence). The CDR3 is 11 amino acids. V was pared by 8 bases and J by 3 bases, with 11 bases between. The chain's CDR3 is CSPRGNYEQYF. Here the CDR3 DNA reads TGCAGTCCCCGGGGGAACTACGAGCAGTACTTC.

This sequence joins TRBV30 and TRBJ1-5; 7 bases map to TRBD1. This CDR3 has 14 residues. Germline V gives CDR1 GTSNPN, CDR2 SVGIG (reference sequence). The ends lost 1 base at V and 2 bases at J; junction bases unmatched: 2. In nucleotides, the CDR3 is TGTGCCTGGAGTGCCAGGGGGGGCAATCAGCCCCAGCATTTT. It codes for CAWSARGGNQPQHF.

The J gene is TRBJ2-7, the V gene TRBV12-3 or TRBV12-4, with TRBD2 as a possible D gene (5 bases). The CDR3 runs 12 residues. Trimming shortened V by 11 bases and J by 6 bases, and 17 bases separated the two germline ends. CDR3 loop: CASSSSAGEQYF. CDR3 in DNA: TGTGCCTCCTCGAGTAGCGCGGGCGAGCAGTACTTC.

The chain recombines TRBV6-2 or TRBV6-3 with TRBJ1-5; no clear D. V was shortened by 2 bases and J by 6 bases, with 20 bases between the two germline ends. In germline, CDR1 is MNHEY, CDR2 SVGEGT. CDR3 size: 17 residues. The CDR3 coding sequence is TGTGCCAGCAGTTACCCCGCCAGACCCGGAGAGAGTCAGCCCCAGCATTTT. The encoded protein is CASSYPARPGESQPQHF.

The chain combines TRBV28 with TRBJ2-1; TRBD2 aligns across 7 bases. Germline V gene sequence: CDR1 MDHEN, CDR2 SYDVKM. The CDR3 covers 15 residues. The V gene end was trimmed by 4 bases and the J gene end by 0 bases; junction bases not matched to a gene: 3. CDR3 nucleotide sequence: TGTGCCAGCAGTTGGGGGGGGAGCTCCTACAATGAGCAGTTCTTC. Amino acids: CASSWGGSSYNEQFF.